The sample holds one count of the clone carrying this T cell receptor (beta chain). A much more abundant neighbour one base away suggests this may be a read error. The CDR3 spans 17 residues. CDR1 MNHEY and CDR2 SVGEGT come from the germline V gene. The sample belongs to a study of blood T cells in healthy people across ages. PCR was performed a second time for roughly 7 to 11 cycles using a sample-barcoded 5' primer and a J-beta primer mix. MiXCR, run by TCRdb on the 5' RACE reads, gives a single entry per CDR3 protein. In the table there are more than 800,000 distinct CDR3 sequences, under 35% of which are singletons.

The sequencing sample was made of blood. The receptor's source is a woman over 75 in good health. V is TRBV6-2 or TRBV6-3 and J is TRBJ2-1, with 8 bases that match TRBD1. The CDR3: CASLNREGQGKNNDQFF. The CDR3 region has the DNA TGTGCCAGCCTCAACCGGGAAGGACAGGGAAAGAACAATGACCAGTTCTTC.